A selection of T cell receptor beta chains follows, all from one sample in a study of T-cell memory formation after mild COVID-19. TCRdb processed the 5' RACE reads anew with MiXCR; each CDR3 protein has one entry. This sample has 250,000 to 350,000 distinct CDR3 sequences, with around a sixth found just once. The sample was PBMCs or a T cell subset sorted from them (not recorded which). Receptor source: a man aged 18-30 years who had mild COVID-19 (a few samples of this study predate the infection). Cell type and time point are not known. The CDR3 runs from the conserved cysteine through the conserved F or W. A D gene is named only where the DNA matches it firmly. Size is omitted from some rows. Given values are once, few, many or a class for expanded clones.

TRBV28	few	TRBJ1-4	-	TGTGCCAGCAGCCTTCGACAAGCTCCAACTAATGAAAAACTGTTTTTT	CASSLRQAPTNEKLFF
TRBV4-3	many	TRBJ2-2	-	TGCGCCAGCAGCCCTGGGACCTCAATCGGGGAGCTGTTTTTT	CASSPGTSIGELFF
TRBV6-2/TRBV6-3	-	TRBJ2-5	-	TGTGCCAGCAGTACAGACGGGGGGCTGGAGACCCAGTACTTC	CASSTDGGLETQYF
TRBV11-2	once	TRBJ2-5	TRBD2	TGTGCCAGCAGCTTCGGACTAGCGGGCAGACGCCAAGAGACCCAGTACTTC	CASSFGLAGRRQETQYF
TRBV4-1	-	TRBJ2-5	-	TGCGCCAGCAGCCAAGATGGGGCCAGCCCAGAGACCCAGTACTTC	CASSQDGASPETQYF
TRBV5-6	-	TRBJ2-4	-	TGTGCCAGCAGCTTGTGGGGAAACATTCAGTACTTC	CASSLWGNIQYF
TRBV7-3	-	TRBJ1-1	-	TGTGCCAGCAGCATTATGGGAGGGGACACTGAAGCTTTCTTT	CASSIMGGDTEAFF
TRBV2	many	TRBJ2-2	TRBD1	TGTGCCAGCCAGGGGGACAGTGCCTTTACCGGGGAGCTGTTTTTT	CASQGDSAFTGELFF
TRBV5-4	-	TRBJ1-1	TRBD1	TGTGCCAGCAGCTTGCCAGACAGGGGGCGAACTGAAGCTTTCTTT	CASSLPDRGRTEAFF
TRBV6-2/TRBV6-3	few	TRBJ2-1	TRBD1	TGTGCCAGCAGTTACGACAGGGTTGGTTACAATGAGCAGTTCTTC	CASSYDRVGYNEQFF
TRBV7-3	few	TRBJ2-5	-	TGTGCCAGCAGCCCTACAGTGCTAGAGACCCAGTACTTC	CASSPTVLETQYF
TRBV20-1	-	TRBJ2-7	-	TGCAGTGCCCTACAGCCTTACGAGCAGTACTTC	CSALQPYEQYF
TRBV12-3/TRBV12-4	-	TRBJ2-7	-	TGTGCCAGCAGTTTAGGGAACAGCCCCTCCTACGAGCAGTACTTC	CASSLGNSPSYEQYF
TRBV7-9	few	TRBJ1-1	TRBD1	TGTGCCAGCAGCCCGGGAAAGGGGGCTACCACTGAAGCTTTCTTT	CASSPGKGATTEAFF
TRBV20-1	many	TRBJ1-2	-	TGCAGTGCTAGGACACGGGACAACTATGGCTACACCTTC	CSARTRDNYGYTF
TRBV6-1	-	TRBJ1-5	TRBD1	TGTGCCAGCAGTCGAACTCCTTTGACAGGGCGGGATCAGCCCCAGCATTTT	CASSRTPLTGRDQPQHF
TRBV5-1	many	TRBJ1-1	-	TGCGCCAGCAGCTTCATGGGGCATGGCACTGAAGCTTTCTTT	CASSFMGHGTEAFF
TRBV5-1	few	TRBJ2-7	-	TGCGCCAGCAGTGCCTTTGGGGAAGACAACGAGCAGTACTTC	CASSAFGEDNEQYF
TRBV7-6	-	TRBJ2-1	TRBD2	TGTGCCAGCAGCGTAGACCCAGCGGGGATCAATGAGCAGTTCTTC	CASSVDPAGINEQFF
TRBV20-1	few	TRBJ2-1	-	TGCAGTGCTACGCCCCGGGGCAATGAGCAGTTCTTC	CSATPRGNEQFF
TRBV18	many	TRBJ1-1	-	TGTGCCAGCTCACCTCAGAGTAACACTGAAGCTTTCTTT	CASSPQSNTEAFF
TRBV7-2	-	TRBJ2-5	TRBD2	TGTGCCAGCAGCTACCAAAGCGGGGGCCAAGAGACCCAGTACTTC	CASSYQSGGQETQYF
TRBV12-3/TRBV12-4	many	TRBJ2-1	TRBD2	TGTGCCAGCAGTTTACTAGCGGGGGGATTTAATGAGCAGTTCTTC	CASSLLAGGFNEQFF
TRBV20-1	many	TRBJ2-3	TRBD1	TGCAGTGCTAGGCAGGGGGCGCGAACAGATACGCAGTATTTT	CSARQGARTDTQYF
TRBV9	-	TRBJ2-5	TRBD2	TGTGCCAGCAGCGTAGAGGCTAGCGGGGAATTGTACTTC	CASSVEASGELYF
TRBV6-5	few	TRBJ1-2	-	TGTGCCAGCAGCTCCGCCGGGACCGTGGGTGGCTACACCTTC	CASSSAGTVGGYTF
TRBV4-1	few	TRBJ1-4	-	TGCGCCAGCAGCCAAGTCCCGGTGGAAAAACTGTTTTTT	CASSQVPVEKLFF
TRBV7-2	few	TRBJ2-1	TRBD2	TGTGCCAGCAGCTTAGGGACTAGCGGGAGGCGTGAGCAGTTCTTC	CASSLGTSGRREQFF
TRBV18	few	TRBJ1-5	-	TGTGCCAGCTCACGGGGACAAAATAGCAATCAGCCCCAGCATTTT	CASSRGQNSNQPQHF
TRBV2	-	TRBJ1-2	-	TGTGCCAGCAGTGAGGGGCCTAATGGCTACACCTTC	CASSEGPNGYTF
TRBV7-2	-	TRBJ2-2	TRBD2	TGTGCCAGCAGCTTGCCCCTCGGTCTAGCGGTTAACACCGGGGAGCTGTTTTTT	CASSLPLGLAVNTGELFF